This T cell receptor beta chain was captured by sequencing in a study of T cell clonotyping in hematopoietic cell transplantation. Findings and limits, study-wide: Graft donor and pretransplant recipient Inverse Simpson Index values predicted broader posttransplant TCR diversity. After transplant, recipient diversity fell while pathologically expanded clonotypes grew through day 180. Without cell sorting, CD4 versus CD8 contributions remain unresolved.

Time point here: recipient sample about 28 days before transplant, after cytoreduction. Recipient blood drawn about 28 days pretransplant and days 30, 100, 180 after. Only in-frame clones appear in the TCRdb table, and some are missing; sequencing was by immunoSEQ multiplex PCR. The sample includes 20,000 to 25,000 clones, under 90% of them seen just once. Comment on this clone: Its antigen remains unidentified.

The V gene's germline CDR1 is SGHNT and CDR2 YYREEE (reference sequence). V was clipped by 1 base and J by 4 bases, with 2 bases between them. The CDR3 is 11 residues long. The sequencing used peripheral blood mononuclear cells, collected before stem cell transplant. This sequence was found in a man aged 18 to 29 with biphenotypic leukemia. Some clones in this sample may be carry-over from other donors' samples. The chain has TRBV5-4 and TRBJ2-5; D remains unclear. The CDR3: CASSLRETQYF. As DNA, the CDR3 is TGTGCCAGCAGCTTGCGAGAGACCCAGTACTTC.